The 32 T cell receptor beta chains given below trace back to one sample, sequenced in a study of T cell changes during pregnancy in multiple sclerosis. The method was immunoSEQ multiplex PCR; TCRdb's version includes in-frame clones alone and lacks a portion of them. The table has approximately 31,000 clones, 70% to 90% seen once; the top ten hold approximately 6.1%. Here the sequenced sample was CD8+ T cells from peripheral blood mononuclear cells, taken in the second trimester of pregnancy. Receptors originate from a female donor with multiple sclerosis, enrolled in a pregnancy study.

The CDR3 loop is CAITDNTEAFF. CDR3 bases: TGTGCCATCACAGACAACACTGAAGCTTTCTTT. This chain uses TRBV2 with TRBJ1-1; no clear D gene. Trimming cost V 10 bases and J 2 bases, with 8 bases left between them. CDR3 length: 11 amino acids. Germline loops: CDR1 SNHLY, CDR2 FYNNEI.

The rearrangement uses TRBV28 and TRBJ1-4; D remains unclear. The CDR3 sequence is 16 residues long. Germline CDR1 MDHEN, CDR2 SYDVKM. The V end was cut by 3 bases, the J end by 3 bases, with 14 bases between. The CDR3 reads CASSLGVAVSNEKLFF. The CDR3 nucleotides read TGTGCCAGCAGTTTGGGTGTAGCGGTTTCTAATGAAAAACTGTTTTTT.

This rearrangement joins TRBV4-2 to TRBJ1-2; D remains unclear. Trimming shortened V by 0 bases and J by 7 bases, and 12 bases separated the two germline ends. CDR1 is LGHNA, CDR2 YNFKEQ, per germline. The CDR3 is 14 amino acids. The CDR3 loop is CASSQDIESGGYTF. CDR3 DNA sequence: TGTGCCAGCAGCCAAGACATAGAGTCGGGTGGCTACACCTTC.

The rearrangement links TRBV29-1 to TRBJ2-5, with 9 bases that match TRBD1. Germline V gene lookup returns CDR1 SQVTM and CDR2 ANQGSEA. V lost 2 bases, J lost 3 bases, and 7 bases stayed unmatched. CDR3 length equals 15 residues. CDR3 residues: CSVELVRDREETQYF. CDR3 DNA sequence: TGCAGCGTTGAATTGGTCAGGGACAGGGAAGAGACCCAGTACTTC.

The chain uses TRBV5-5 and TRBJ2-7; the D is unclear. The CDR3 contains 14 residues. V was cut by 3 bases and J by 6 bases, with 16 bases left in between. Germline values: CDR1 SGHKS, CDR2 YYEKEE (reference sequence). The CDR3 DNA follows: TGTGCCAGCAGCTCTTTCCCAGAAGATTTCGAGCAGTACTTC. Amino acids: CASSSFPEDFEQYF.

The chain carries TRBV5-3 and TRBJ2-1, with D maybe TRBD1 (5 bases). TRBV5-3 is flagged as an ORF with uncertain function. This CDR3 contains 15 residues. With 2 bases removed from V and 4 bases from J, the gap between germline ends came to 13 bases. CDR3 residues: CARSLGTGGYNEQFF. CDR3 bases: TGTGCCAGAAGCTTAGGTACAGGTGGATACAATGAGCAGTTCTTC.

This chain links TRBV19 with TRBJ1-4; 7 bases map to TRBD1. V trimming: 8 bases; J trimming: 11 bases; junction bases outside the gene matches: 20. Germline lookup yields CDR1 LNHDA and CDR2 SQIVND (reference sequence). The CDR3 totals 16 residues. The chain's CDR3 is CASRDLVNRGIGKLFF. In nucleotides, the CDR3 is TGTGCCAGTCGGGATCTCGTGAACAGGGGAATAGGGAAACTGTTTTTT.

This clone came up once. The chain recombines TRBV5-1 with TRBJ2-5, with TRBD1 matching over 11 bases. The assigned J gene may be wrong: the sequence end matches TRBJ2-7 better. CDR1 is SGHRS and CDR2 is YFSETQ in the germline V gene. The CDR3 is 19 residues long. In DNA form, the CDR3 reads TGCGCCAGCAGCCCGGGGGGGGCACCTGGGACAGGGGGAACGTACGAGCAGTACTTC. It encodes CASSPGGAPGTGGTYEQYF.

This clone was seen a few times. Other DNA sequences in this specimen translate into the identical CDR3. This chain connects TRBV4-2 to TRBJ2-1, with a weak D call TRBD2 (5 bases). Germline V CDR1 and CDR2: LGHNA, YNFKEQ. This CDR3 comprises 14 residues. Deletions cut 3 bases from V and 5 bases from J, with 11 bases between. CDR3 nucleotides: TGTGCCAGCAGCCAGCTACTAGAGGACAATGAGCAGTTCTTC. This encodes CASSQLLEDNEQFF.

The chain employs TRBV30 and TRBJ2-7; 10 bases match TRBD2. The V gene's germline CDR1 is GTSNPN and CDR2 SVGIG (reference sequence). The CDR3 runs to 14 residues. V shed 0 bases, J shed 3 bases, and the junction held 2 bases outside the gene matches. This chain's CDR3 is CAWSVASGSYEQYF. CDR3 DNA: TGTGCCTGGAGTGTTGCTAGCGGGAGCTACGAGCAGTACTTC.

By frequency in the sample, this clone is medium-sized (0.01 to 0.1%). The CDR3 reads CASSEETDRGFMAQYF. For the CDR3, the DNA is TGTGCCAGCAGTGAAGAGACGGACAGGGGCTTCATGGCCCAGTACTTC. The V call is TRBV6-1, the J call TRBJ2-5, with 9 bases aligning to TRBD1. The germline V gene has CDR1 MNHNS and CDR2 SASEGT. Germline trimming cut 1 base from V and 9 bases from J; bases unmatched to any gene: 12. This CDR3 comprises 16 residues.

CDR3 nucleotide sequence: TGTGCCAGCAGCTTAGGGAGGCAAGGAAGCTCCTACGAGCAGTACTTC. The encoded protein is CASSLGRQGSSYEQYF. The chain joins TRBV13 to TRBJ2-7; no firm D call. Looked up from germline, CDR1 is PRHDT and CDR2 is FYEKMQ (reference sequence). This CDR3 has 16 amino acids. V gave up 0 bases and J gave up 0 bases, with 12 bases separating them.

This clone was counted only a few times. The chain joins TRBV6-1 to TRBJ1-4; a weak D match, TRBD1 (6 bases). The CDR3 consists of 16 residues. Trimming left V 2 bases short and J 8 bases short, with 18 bases between. Per the germline V gene, CDR1 is MNHNS and CDR2 is SASEGT. The CDR3 is CASSESGGAGWEKLFF. The CDR3 nucleotides are TGTGCCAGCAGTGAAAGTGGGGGCGCGGGTTGGGAAAAACTGTTTTTT.

The chain recombines TRBV7-2 with TRBJ2-7; 7 bases are a match to TRBD2. The CDR3 consists of 14 residues. V trimming: 7 bases; J trimming: 7 bases; junction bases outside the gene matches: 13. Germline CDR1 and CDR2: SGHTA and FQGNSA. The CDR3 spells CASTPLEAGVEQYF. CDR3 nucleotide sequence: TGTGCCAGCACACCCTTGGAGGCGGGAGTTGAGCAGTACTTC.

The chain links TRBV9 to TRBJ2-7, with 8 bases lining up with TRBD2. Losses at the gene ends were 3 bases for V and 0 bases for J; bases not matched to a gene: 11. This CDR3 is built from 17 residues. The germline V gene has CDR1 SGDLS and CDR2 YYNGEE. CDR3 protein: CASSATVGLGSSYEQYF. The CDR3 region has the DNA TGTGCCAGCAGCGCAACCGTGGGACTAGGGAGCTCCTACGAGCAGTACTTC.

This clone was recorded a few times. V and J are TRBV28 and TRBJ1-2; unclear D gene. Germline values: CDR1 MDHEN, CDR2 SYDVKM. The CDR3 is 13 residues long. The V and J ends lost 5 bases and 2 bases respectively, with 9 bases between them. CDR3 protein: CASSPEVNYGYTF. The CDR3 nucleotides are TGTGCCAGCAGTCCGGAGGTGAACTATGGCTACACCTTC.

The V call is TRBV7-9, the J call TRBJ2-7, with a possible D match to TRBD1 (6 bases). From germline, CDR1 is SEHNR and CDR2 FQNEAQ (reference sequence). This CDR3 contains 13 residues. Trimming stripped 1 base from V and 7 bases from J, with 11 bases between. CDR3 nucleotide sequence: TGTGCCAGCAGCTTAGTAGGGGGAAAGGAGCAGTACTTC. Its translation is CASSLVGGKEQYF.

The chain recombines TRBV4-1 with TRBJ2-1, with TRBD2 matching 10 bases. This CDR3 spans 17 amino acids. Germline V CDR1 and CDR2: MGHRA, YSYEKL. The ends lost 3 bases at V and 0 bases at J; junction bases unmatched: 5. The CDR3 loop is CASSQGSGRDSYNEQFF. The CDR3 DNA reads as TGCGCCAGCAGCCAGGGAAGCGGGAGGGACTCCTACAATGAGCAGTTCTTC.

DNA of the CDR3: TGCGCCAGCAGTCAATCGGGCGTGGGAGTTCAGCCCCAGCATTTT. This encodes CASSQSGVGVQPQHF. The V gene is TRBV23-1, the J gene TRBJ1-5, with D uncertain. TRBV23-1 is an ORF, and what it does is uncertain. The CDR3 totals 15 residues. Trimming pared 0 bases from V and 6 bases from J, leaving 12 bases between.

The rearrangement joins TRBV29-1 to TRBJ2-3, with D perhaps TRBD1 (5 bases). The ends were cut back, 2 bases at V and 8 bases at J, with 20 bases in the middle. The CDR3 spans 15 residues. The germline CDR1 and CDR2 sequences are SQVTM and ANQGSEA. The CDR3 spells CSVEPGQGPLGTQYF. In nucleotides, the CDR3 is TGCAGCGTTGAACCCGGCCAGGGCCCCTTGGGTACGCAGTATTTT.

The chain couples TRBV19 to TRBJ2-7; TRBD2 matches at 9 bases. The ends lost 5 bases at V and 6 bases at J; junction bases unmatched: 5. The CDR3 totals 13 residues. The germline gives CDR1 LNHDA, CDR2 SQIVND (reference sequence). CDR3 DNA: TGTGCCAGTAGTCACAATAGCGGGAGCGAGCAGTACTTC. It translates to CASSHNSGSEQYF.

This clone was seen only a few times. V usage is TRBV6-4 and J usage is TRBJ2-6; TRBD2 might be the D (6 bases). Trimming shortened V by 3 bases and J by 1 base, and 10 bases separated the two germline ends. The CDR3 spans 16 residues. In germline, CDR1 is MRHNA, CDR2 SNTAGT. The CDR3 loop reads CASSEEGESGANVLTF. CDR3 coding DNA: TGTGCCAGCAGTGAGGAGGGCGAATCTGGGGCCAACGTCCTGACTTTC.

The chain employs TRBV29-1 and TRBJ1-2, with D possibly being TRBD1 (6 bases). Per germline, CDR1 SQVTM and CDR2 ANQGSEA. CDR3 size: 13 residues. Trimming shortened V by 4 bases and J by 4 bases, and 13 bases separated the two germline ends. The CDR3 region is CSVGGGGGYGYTF. CDR3 nucleotide sequence: TGCAGCGTTGGAGGGGGGGGCGGCTATGGCTACACCTTC.

The CDR3 region is CASSQDSRVNQPQHF. The CDR3 coding sequence is TGCGCCAGCAGCCAAGATAGCCGGGTAAATCAGCCCCAGCATTTT. The gene calls are TRBV4-1 and TRBJ1-5; D unclear. V lost 0 bases and J lost 4, with 10 bases in between. Germline CDR1 MGHRA, CDR2 YSYEKL. CDR3 length equals 15 residues.

The gene calls are TRBV19 and TRBJ2-1; no definite D call. The ends were cut back, 6 bases at V and 3 bases at J, with 3 bases in the middle. CDR3 size: 11 residues. The V gene's germline CDR1 is LNHDA and CDR2 SQIVND (reference sequence). The CDR3 DNA reads as TGTGCCAGTAGCCTCTACAATGAGCAGTTCTTC. This sequence encodes CASSLYNEQFF.

The rearrangement joins TRBV5-4 to TRBJ2-7; TRBD1 matches 9 bases. CDR3 size: 15 residues. The germline CDR1 and CDR2 sequences are SGHNT and YYREEE (reference sequence). V was clipped by 0 bases and J by 7 bases; unmatched bases: 8. CDR3 sequence reads: CASSLAVTGGEEQYF. The CDR3 region has the DNA TGTGCCAGCAGCTTGGCGGTGACAGGGGGTGAGGAGCAGTACTTC.

V is TRBV2 and J is TRBJ2-3, with 13 positions matching TRBD2. Germline CDR1 reads SNHLY; CDR2 reads FYNNEI. The V gene end was trimmed by 6 bases and the J gene end by 4 bases; junction bases not matched to a gene: 10. This CDR3 has 17 residues. The CDR3 reads CASRKLGLAGVADTQYF. CDR3 DNA: TGTGCCAGCAGAAAGCTTGGACTAGCGGGAGTCGCAGATACGCAGTATTTT.

The chain is built from TRBV7-2 and TRBJ2-1; 14 bases are a match to TRBD2. The J segment lost 8 bases and the V segment lost 3 bases, leaving 6 bases of the junction unmatched. CDR3 size: 16 residues. Germline V gene lookup returns CDR1 SGHTA and CDR2 FQGNSA. The CDR3 DNA sequence: TGTGCCAGCAGCTTTGCCCCGGGACTAGCGGGAGATGAGCAGTTCTTC. This encodes CASSFAPGLAGDEQFF.

The V call is TRBV9, the J call TRBJ2-3; D is possibly TRBD2 (6 bases). The CDR3 covers 15 residues. V lost 3 bases to trimming and J lost 2 bases, with 13 bases between them. Germline loops: CDR1 SGDLS, CDR2 YYNGEE. CDR3 sequence reads: CASSELGLDTDTQYF. The CDR3 DNA is TGTGCCAGCAGCGAACTGGGACTCGACACAGATACGCAGTATTTT.

CDR3 nucleotide sequence: TGTGCCAGCAGCGACACTCTTCTCAATGAAAAACTGTTTTTT. It encodes CASSDTLLNEKLFF. The J gene is TRBJ1-4, the V gene TRBV6-1, with D hard to call. The ends were cut back, 6 bases at V and 5 bases at J, with 13 bases in the middle. CDR3 length equals 14 residues. Germline assignment: CDR1 MNHNS and CDR2 SASEGT.

The chain couples TRBV4-3 to TRBJ2-1; 8 nucleotides agree with TRBD2. The germline gives CDR1 LGHNA, CDR2 YSLEER. The CDR3 spans 16 residues. V lost 4 bases and J lost 3; bases outside the gene matches: 8. Here the CDR3 DNA reads TGCGCCAGCAGCCCCCGGACTAGCTTGGGCTACAATGAGCAGTTCTTC. It specifies CASSPRTSLGYNEQFF.

J is TRBJ2-1 and V is TRBV27, with D uncertain. The CDR3 consists of 13 residues. V was pared by 1 base and J by 7 bases, with 8 bases between. Germline loops: CDR1 MNHEY, CDR2 SMNVEV (reference sequence). CDR3 in DNA: TGTGCCAGCAGTTTATTTCGGGTGAATGAGCAGTTCTTC. Its translation is CASSLFRVNEQFF.